This T cell receptor beta chain was sequenced for a study of blood T cell repertoires in COVID-19. About the research overall: Material from acute and convalescent COVID-19 was sourced from the United States, Italy and Spain. Sample material is recorded as cDNA or gDNA derived from T cells, B-cell-depleted T cells, or PBMCs.

This CDR3 is 15 amino acids long. Germline CDR1 reads SNHLY; CDR2 reads FYNNEI. The germline V and J ends were trimmed by 0 bases and 3 bases, with 9 bases remaining between them. Generated by immunoSEQ multiplex PCR, the TCRdb table keeps only in-frame clones and is missing some. The sample records 250,000 to 300,000 clones, over 80% being singletons. V usage is TRBV2 and J usage is TRBJ1-5; D gene ambiguous. Sequenced material: peripheral blood. The origin of this receptor is a woman aged 40-49 years with acute or convalescent COVID-19. In nucleotides, the CDR3 is TGTGCCAGCAGTGAAGCGGTCAGTTACAATCAGCCCCAGCATTTT. Its translation is CASSEAVSYNQPQHF.